This T cell receptor (beta chain) was retrieved from a study of blood T cell repertoires in COVID-19. Looking at the study overall: Nucleic acid was either cDNA or gDNA, and it came from T cells, B-cell-depleted T cells, or PBMCs.

The method was immunoSEQ multiplex PCR; TCRdb's version includes in-frame clones alone and lacks a portion of them. The sample comprises 110,000 to 150,000 clones, just under 85% of which are singletons, and approximately 3% rests with the top ten. CDR1 is SGHRS and CDR2 is YFSETQ in the germline V gene. V shed 0 bases, J shed 5 bases, and the junction held 6 bases outside the gene matches. CDR3 length: 17 amino acids. This clone was seen just once. V gene TRBV5-1 combines with J gene TRBJ2-1; 12 bases fit TRBD2. The TCR comes from a woman of 80 years or more with acute or convalescent COVID-19. Sample: peripheral blood. DNA for the CDR3: TGCGCCAGCAGCTTGGTAGGGAGGACTAGCGGGAACAATGAGCAGTTCTTC. Protein sequence: CASSLVGRTSGNNEQFF.